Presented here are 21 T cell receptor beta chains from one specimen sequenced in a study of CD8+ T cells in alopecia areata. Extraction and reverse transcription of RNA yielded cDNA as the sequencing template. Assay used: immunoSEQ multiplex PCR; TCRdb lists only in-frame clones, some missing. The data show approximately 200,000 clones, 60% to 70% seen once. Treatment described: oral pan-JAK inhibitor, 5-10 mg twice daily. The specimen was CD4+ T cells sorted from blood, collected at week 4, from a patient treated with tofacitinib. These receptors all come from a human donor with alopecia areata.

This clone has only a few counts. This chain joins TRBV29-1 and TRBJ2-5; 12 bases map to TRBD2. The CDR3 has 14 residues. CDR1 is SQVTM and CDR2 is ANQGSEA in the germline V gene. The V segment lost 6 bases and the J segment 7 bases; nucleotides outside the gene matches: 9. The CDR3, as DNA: TGCAGCGTGCGACTAGCGGGAGAGGTCAGGACCCAGTACTTC. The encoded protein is CSVRLAGEVRTQYF.

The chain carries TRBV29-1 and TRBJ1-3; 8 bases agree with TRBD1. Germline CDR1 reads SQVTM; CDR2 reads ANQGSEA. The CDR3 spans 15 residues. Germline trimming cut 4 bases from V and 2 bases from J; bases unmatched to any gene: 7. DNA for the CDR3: TGCAGCGTTGGGCCCCGGACAGGGACTGGAAACACCATATATTTT. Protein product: CSVGPRTGTGNTIYF.

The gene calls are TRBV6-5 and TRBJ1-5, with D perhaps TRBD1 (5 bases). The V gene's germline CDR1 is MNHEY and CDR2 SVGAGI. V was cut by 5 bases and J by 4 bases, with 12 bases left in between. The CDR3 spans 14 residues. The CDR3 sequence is CASSKGRSNQPQHF. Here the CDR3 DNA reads TGTGCCAGCAGTAAGGGACGGAGTAATCAGCCCCAGCATTTT.

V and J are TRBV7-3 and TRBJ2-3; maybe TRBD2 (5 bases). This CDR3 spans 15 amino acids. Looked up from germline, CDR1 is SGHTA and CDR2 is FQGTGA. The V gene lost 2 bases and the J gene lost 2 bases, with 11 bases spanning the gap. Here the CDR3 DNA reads TGTGCCAGCAGCTTAGACCTAGCCGCCACAGATACGCAGTATTTT. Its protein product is CASSLDLAATDTQYF.

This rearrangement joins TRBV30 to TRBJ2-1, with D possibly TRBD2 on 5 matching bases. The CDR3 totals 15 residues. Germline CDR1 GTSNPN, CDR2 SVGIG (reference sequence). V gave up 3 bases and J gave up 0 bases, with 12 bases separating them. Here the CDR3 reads CAWRKRGPSYNEQFF. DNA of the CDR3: TGTGCCTGGAGGAAGCGAGGGCCCTCCTACAATGAGCAGTTCTTC.

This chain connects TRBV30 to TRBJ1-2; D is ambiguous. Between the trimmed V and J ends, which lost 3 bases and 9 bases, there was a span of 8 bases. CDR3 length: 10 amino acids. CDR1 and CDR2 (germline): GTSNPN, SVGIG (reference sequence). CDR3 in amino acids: CAWRDRRYTF. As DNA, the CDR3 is TGTGCCTGGAGGGACCGCCGCTACACCTTC. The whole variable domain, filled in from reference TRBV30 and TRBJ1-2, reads SQTIHQWPATLVQPVGSPLSLECTVEGTSNPNLYWYRQAAGRGLQLLFYSVGIGQISSEVPQNLSASRPQDRQFILSSKKLLLSDSGFYLCAWRDRRYTFGSGTRLTVV.

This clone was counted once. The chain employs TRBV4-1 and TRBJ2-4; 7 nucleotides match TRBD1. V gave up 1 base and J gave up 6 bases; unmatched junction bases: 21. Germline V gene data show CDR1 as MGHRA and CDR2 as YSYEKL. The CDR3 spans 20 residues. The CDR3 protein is CASSQAHGSTAPTGPNIQYF. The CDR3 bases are TGCGCCAGCAGCCAAGCCCACGGAAGTACCGCTCCGACAGGGCCAAACATTCAGTACTTC.

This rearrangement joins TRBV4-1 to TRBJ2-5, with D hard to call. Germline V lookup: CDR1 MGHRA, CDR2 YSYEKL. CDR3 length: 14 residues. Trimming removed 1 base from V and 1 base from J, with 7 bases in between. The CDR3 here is CASSQARPQETQYF. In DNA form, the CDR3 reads TGCGCCAGCAGCCAAGCGCGCCCCCAAGAGACCCAGTACTTC.

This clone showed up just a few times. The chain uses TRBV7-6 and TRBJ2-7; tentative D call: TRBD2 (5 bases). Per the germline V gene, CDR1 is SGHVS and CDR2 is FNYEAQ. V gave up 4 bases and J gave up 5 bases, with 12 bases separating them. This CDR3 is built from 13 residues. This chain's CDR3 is CASSSPGSNEQYF. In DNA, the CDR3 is TGTGCCAGCAGCTCCCCGGGGAGTAACGAGCAGTACTTC.

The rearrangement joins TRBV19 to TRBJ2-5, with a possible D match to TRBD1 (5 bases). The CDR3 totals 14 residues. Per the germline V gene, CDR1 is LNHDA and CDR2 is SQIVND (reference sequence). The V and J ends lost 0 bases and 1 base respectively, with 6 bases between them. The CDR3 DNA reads TGTGCCAGTAGTATAGATGACAGCCAAGAGACCCAGTACTTC. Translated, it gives CASSIDDSQETQYF. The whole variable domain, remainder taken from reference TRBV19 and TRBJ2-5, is DGGITQSPKYLFRKEGQNVTLSCEQNLNHDAMYWYRQDPGQGLRLIYYSQIVNDFQKGDIAEGYSVSREKKESFPLTVTSAQKNPTAFYLCASSIDDSQETQYFGPGTRLLVL.

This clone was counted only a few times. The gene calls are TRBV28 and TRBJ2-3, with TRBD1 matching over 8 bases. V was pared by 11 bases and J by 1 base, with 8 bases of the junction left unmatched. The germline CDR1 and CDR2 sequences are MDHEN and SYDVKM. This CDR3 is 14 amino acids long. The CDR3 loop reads CAFKGTGGTDTQYF. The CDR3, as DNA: TGTGCCTTCAAGGGGACAGGTGGCACAGATACGCAGTATTTT.

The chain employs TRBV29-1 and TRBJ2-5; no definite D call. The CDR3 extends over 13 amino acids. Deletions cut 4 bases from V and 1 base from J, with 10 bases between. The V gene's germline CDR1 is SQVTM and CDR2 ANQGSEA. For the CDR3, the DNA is TGCAGCGTTGGGCCCCCCGCCCAAGAGACCCAGTACTTC. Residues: CSVGPPAQETQYF.

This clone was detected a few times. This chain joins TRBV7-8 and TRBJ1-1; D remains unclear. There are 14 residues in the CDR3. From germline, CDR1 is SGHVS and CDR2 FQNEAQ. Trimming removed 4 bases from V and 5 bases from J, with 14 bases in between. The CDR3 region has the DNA TGTGCCAGCAGCTCTTCCCTTACAAGAACTGAAGCTTTCTTT. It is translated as CASSSSLTRTEAFF.

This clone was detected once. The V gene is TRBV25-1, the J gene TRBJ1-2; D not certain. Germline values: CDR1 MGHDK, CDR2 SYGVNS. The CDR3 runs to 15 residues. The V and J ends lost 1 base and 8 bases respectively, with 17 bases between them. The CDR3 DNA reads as TGTGCCAGCAGTGAATTTTCCCGTAGTCAGGAAGGCTACACCTTC. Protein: CASSEFSRSQEGYTF.

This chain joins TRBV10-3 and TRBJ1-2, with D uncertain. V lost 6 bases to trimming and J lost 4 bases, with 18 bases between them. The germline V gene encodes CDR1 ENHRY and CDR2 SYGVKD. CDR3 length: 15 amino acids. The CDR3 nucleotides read TGTGCCATCAGCTCGGGAACAGCTTCAGGCTATGGCTACACCTTC. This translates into CAISSGTASGYGYTF.

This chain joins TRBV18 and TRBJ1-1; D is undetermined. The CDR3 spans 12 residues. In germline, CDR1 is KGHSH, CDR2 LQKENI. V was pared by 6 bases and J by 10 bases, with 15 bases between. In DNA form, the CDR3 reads TGTGCCAGCTCGCTAACGCGTCAGGCAGCTTTCTTT. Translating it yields CASSLTRQAAFF.

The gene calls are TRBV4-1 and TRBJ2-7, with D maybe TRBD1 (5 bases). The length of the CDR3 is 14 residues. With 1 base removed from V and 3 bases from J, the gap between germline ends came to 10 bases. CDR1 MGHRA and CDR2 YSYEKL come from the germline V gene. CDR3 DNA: TGCGCCAGCAGCCAAGTTTCTGACAGCTACGAGCAGTACTTC. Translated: CASSQVSDSYEQYF.

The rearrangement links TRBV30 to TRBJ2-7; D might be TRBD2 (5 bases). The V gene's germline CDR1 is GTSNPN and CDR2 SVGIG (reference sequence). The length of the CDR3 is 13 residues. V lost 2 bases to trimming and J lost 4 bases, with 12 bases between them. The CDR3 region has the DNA TGTGCCTGGAGTTCGGCGGGTGCGTACGAGCAGTACTTC. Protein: CAWSSAGAYEQYF.

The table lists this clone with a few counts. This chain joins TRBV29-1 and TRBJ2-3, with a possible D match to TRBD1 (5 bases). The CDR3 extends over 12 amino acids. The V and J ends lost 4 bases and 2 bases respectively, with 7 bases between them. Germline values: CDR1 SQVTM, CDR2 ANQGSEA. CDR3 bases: TGCAGCGTTGCACAGGACACAGATACGCAGTATTTT. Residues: CSVAQDTDTQYF.

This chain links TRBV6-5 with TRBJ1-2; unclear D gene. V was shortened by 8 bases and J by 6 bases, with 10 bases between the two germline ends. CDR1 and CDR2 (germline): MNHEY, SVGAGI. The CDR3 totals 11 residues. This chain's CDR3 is CASAGGDGYTF. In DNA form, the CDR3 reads TGTGCCAGCGCAGGAGGTGATGGCTACACCTTC.

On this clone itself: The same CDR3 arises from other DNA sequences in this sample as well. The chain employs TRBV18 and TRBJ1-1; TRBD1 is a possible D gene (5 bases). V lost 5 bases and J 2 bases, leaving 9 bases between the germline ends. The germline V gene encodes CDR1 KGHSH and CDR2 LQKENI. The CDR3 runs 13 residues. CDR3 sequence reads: CASSEQANTEAFF. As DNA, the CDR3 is TGTGCCAGCTCAGAACAGGCAAACACTGAAGCTTTCTTT. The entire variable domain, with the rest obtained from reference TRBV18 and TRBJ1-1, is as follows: NAGVMQNPRHLVRRRGQEARLRCSPMKGHSHVYWYRQLPEEGLKFMVYLQKENIIDESGMPKERFSAEFPKEGPSILRIQQVVRGDSAAYFCASSEQANTEAFFGQGTRLTVV.